The 23 T cell receptor beta chains given below trace back to one sample, sequenced in a study of beta chain features in type 1 diabetes. As every portion of the isolated RNA was reverse transcribed, the sequencing read expressed TCRB transcripts. Produced via immunoSEQ multiplex PCR; TCRdb's table is partial and in-frame only. The sample contains about 320,000 clones, around 15% of which appear only once. The sequenced sample consisted of central memory CD4+ T cells from blood. These receptors were collected from a man aged 30 to 45 in good health.

The gene calls are TRBV11-2 and TRBJ2-5; TRBD2 matches 7 bases. The CDR3 length is 14 residues. Per germline, CDR1 SGHAT and CDR2 FQNNGV. With V trimmed by 3 bases and J by 7 bases, 8 bases remained unmatched. The CDR3 reads CASSFLGREVTQYF. The CDR3 nucleotides read TGTGCCAGCAGCTTCCTGGGCCGGGAGGTGACCCAGTACTTC.

To note about this clone: Within the sample, other DNA sequences also encode this same CDR3. The J gene is TRBJ1-2, the V gene TRBV9; no firm D call. This CDR3 contains 13 residues. The germline V gene encodes CDR1 SGDLS and CDR2 YYNGEE. V lost 2 bases to trimming and J lost 1 base, with 6 bases between them. CDR3 sequence: CASSVDDNYGYTF. Written as DNA, the CDR3 is TGTGCCAGCAGCGTTGACGATAACTATGGCTACACCTTC. The full variable domain, its missing parts supplied by reference TRBV9 and TRBJ1-2, is DSGVTQTPKHLITATGQRVTLRCSPRSGDLSVYWYQQSLDQGLQFLIQYYNGEERAKGNILERFSAQQFPDLHSELNLSSLELGDSALYFCASSVDDNYGYTFGSGTRLTVV.

J is TRBJ2-2 and V is TRBV25-1, with D uncertain. Germline-derived CDR1 and CDR2 are MGHDK and SYGVNS. The CDR3 runs to 14 residues. Trimming cost V 3 bases and J 2 bases, with 7 bases left between them. CDR3 sequence reads: CASSEPGNTGELFF. CDR3 DNA sequence: TGTGCCAGCAGTGAGCCCGGAAACACCGGGGAGCTGTTTTTT.

The gene calls are TRBV18 and TRBJ1-5; 10 bases agree with TRBD1. The CDR3 has 18 amino acids. With 6 bases clipped from V and 6 bases from J, the junction kept 17 bases outside the gene matches. Germline lookup yields CDR1 KGHSH and CDR2 LQKENI. DNA of the CDR3: TGTGCCAGCTCCCTTCGACAGGGGGCGTTCAAAAATTCTCAGCCCCAGCATTTT. Protein: CASSLRQGAFKNSQPQHF.

V and J are TRBV18 and TRBJ1-4, with D unclear. V was shortened by 0 bases and J by 8 bases, with 7 bases between the two germline ends. The CDR3 runs 13 residues. The germline V gene has CDR1 KGHSH and CDR2 LQKENI. CDR3: CASSPPSREKLFF. The CDR3 nucleotides read TGTGCCAGCTCACCACCTTCTCGGGAAAAACTGTTTTTT.

This chain links TRBV5-6 with TRBJ2-5, with D perhaps assigned TRBD1 or TRBD2 (6 bases each). From germline, CDR1 is SGHDT and CDR2 YYEEEE. Trimming removed 1 base at V and 1 base at J, with 11 bases between. The CDR3 sequence is 15 residues long. The CDR3 here is CASSLRGAFQETQYF. CDR3 in DNA: TGTGCCAGCAGCTTGAGGGGGGCGTTCCAAGAGACCCAGTACTTC. Full variable domain (outside the CDR3, taken from reference TRBV5-6 and TRBJ2-5): DAGVTQSPTHLIKTRGQQVTLRCSPKSGHDTVSWYQQALGQGPQFIFQYYEEEERQRGNFPDRFSGHQFPNYSSELNVNALLLGDSALYLCASSLRGAFQETQYFGPGTRLLVL.

This clone has a handful of counts. The CDR3 DNA reads as TGTGCCAGCAGCTTAGATCTAGCTCGGACCCAGTACTTC. This codes for CASSLDLARTQYF. V is TRBV7-2 and J is TRBJ2-5; possible D gene TRBD2, 5 bases. V gave up 1 base and J gave up 7 bases, with 10 bases separating them. The CDR3 sequence is 13 residues long. Per the germline V gene, CDR1 is SGHTA and CDR2 is FQGNSA.

The V gene is TRBV7-2, the J gene TRBJ2-1; TRBD2 matches 11 bases. Trimming took 10 bases from V and 10 from J; bases not matched to a gene: 9. CDR3 length equals 13 residues. Germline-derived CDR1 and CDR2 are SGHTA and FQGNSA. The CDR3 region is CAILLAGGREQFF. CDR3 DNA: TGTGCCATCCTGCTAGCGGGAGGTCGAGAGCAGTTCTTC.

This clone was seen a handful of times. At the DNA level, this CDR3 is encoded by other sequences in the same sample as well. The rearrangement joins TRBV7-2 to TRBJ1-2, with D unclear. V lost 4 bases and J 4 bases, leaving 10 bases between the germline ends. CDR1 is SGHTA and CDR2 is FQGNSA in the germline V gene. This CDR3 is 13 amino acids long. The CDR3, as DNA: TGTGCCAGCAGCTCTACAGTGTCCTATGGCTACACCTTC. Amino acids: CASSSTVSYGYTF.

The chain recombines TRBV11-2 with TRBJ2-3; possibly TRBD1 for D (5 bases). Germline assignment: CDR1 SGHAT and CDR2 FQNNGV. Trimming pared 1 base from V and 6 bases from J, leaving 11 bases between. The CDR3 length is 14 residues. The CDR3 region is CASSLAGMMDTQYF. CDR3 bases: TGTGCCAGCAGCTTAGCAGGGATGATGGATACGCAGTATTTT.

This chain joins TRBV19 and TRBJ1-1; 8 nucleotides agree with TRBD1. This CDR3 has 13 amino acids. Losses at the gene ends were 4 bases for V and 4 bases for J; bases not matched to a gene: 2. CDR1 is LNHDA, CDR2 SQIVND, per germline (reference sequence). The CDR3 DNA is TGTGCCAGTAGTACCACAGGGGGCACTGAAGCTTTCTTT. Its translation: CASSTTGGTEAFF.

The chain has TRBV7-9 and TRBJ2-2; the D gene is possibly TRBD1 (6 bases). V lost 5 bases and J lost 3, with 10 bases in between. CDR3 length: 14 residues. CDR1 and CDR2 from the germline V gene are SEHNR and FQNEAQ (reference sequence). CDR3 sequence reads: CASSQGIDTGELFF. In DNA form, the CDR3 reads TGTGCCAGCAGCCAGGGGATCGACACCGGGGAGCTGTTTTTT.

This clone was seen only a few times. V is TRBV7-9 and J is TRBJ2-3; the match to TRBD1 covers 7 bases. J was trimmed by 2 bases and V by 5 bases; bases with no gene match: 10. The germline V gene has CDR1 SEHNR and CDR2 FQNEAQ (reference sequence). The CDR3 is 16 amino acids. CDR3 bases: TGTGCCAGCAGCACGACAGGGCGGTTTTCCACAGATACGCAGTATTTT. It specifies CASSTTGRFSTDTQYF.

Only a few counts were recorded for this clone. The chain links TRBV2 to TRBJ2-1; D remains unclear. The CDR3 sequence is 13 residues long. The V end lost 6 bases, the J end lost 3 bases, and 9 bases lay between the germline ends. Germline lookup yields CDR1 SNHLY and CDR2 FYNNEI. The CDR3 spells CASRGIDYNEQFF. CDR3 DNA sequence: TGTGCCAGCAGGGGGATAGACTACAATGAGCAGTTCTTC.

Only a few counts were recorded for this clone. V usage is TRBV6-5 and J usage is TRBJ2-7; 8 nucleotides match TRBD1. The V and J ends lost 11 bases and 2 bases, in that order; junction bases with no gene match: 8. The CDR3 covers 13 residues. CDR1 MNHEY and CDR2 SVGAGI come from the germline V gene. The chain's CDR3 is CASRDRTTYEQYV. The CDR3 DNA reads as TGTGCCTCCCGGGACAGGACTACCTACGAGCAGTACGTC.

Concerning this clone itself: Just one base apart from a much larger clone, this may be a read error. Within the sample, other DNA sequences also encode this same CDR3. The V call is TRBV5-4, the J call TRBJ2-1; no clear D gene. Per germline, CDR1 SGHNT and CDR2 YYREEE (reference sequence). The V gene lost 4 bases and the J gene lost 4 bases, with 9 bases spanning the gap. The CDR3 length is 13 residues. The CDR3 DNA reads as TGTGCCAGCAGCCAAGAGCTTTACAATGAGCAGTTCTTC. Encoded protein: CASSQELYNEQFF.

There are a few counts of this clone. The genes are TRBV2 and TRBJ1-3; D may be TRBD1 (6 bases). The CDR3 spans 15 residues. V was pared by 7 bases and J by 3 bases, with 16 bases between. Germline lookup yields CDR1 SNHLY and CDR2 FYNNEI. The DNA of the CDR3 is TGTGCCAGCATGATTGACAGGACCCGTGGAAACACCATATATTTT. Its translation is CASMIDRTRGNTIYF.

This clone turned up a few times. This chain uses TRBV5-1 with TRBJ2-3; the D call may be TRBD1 or TRBD2 (5 bases each). This CDR3 has 14 residues. Germline V CDR1 and CDR2: SGHRS, YFSETQ. The ends were cut back, 0 bases at V and 2 bases at J, with 7 bases in the middle. DNA for the CDR3: TGCGCCAGCAGCTTGGGGGGGTTCACAGATACGCAGTATTTT. Its protein is CASSLGGFTDTQYF.

The chain carries TRBV11-1 and TRBJ1-2; D gene unclear. Deletions cut 3 bases from V and 5 bases from J, with 13 bases between. The CDR3 consists of 14 residues. Looked up from germline, CDR1 is SGHAT and CDR2 is FQDESV (reference sequence). The CDR3 reads CASSFRGGRYGYTF. Written as DNA, the CDR3 is TGTGCCAGCAGCTTTCGGGGAGGCAGATATGGCTACACCTTC.

This clone was seen more than once but under ten times. The V and J genes are TRBV7-2 and TRBJ2-1; D is unresolved. The CDR3 spans 15 residues. CDR1 is SGHTA, CDR2 FQGNSA, per germline. The V and J ends lost 8 bases and 1 base respectively, with 15 bases between them. This CDR3 reads CASHGAMESYNEQFF. In DNA, the CDR3 is TGTGCCAGCCATGGAGCCATGGAGTCCTACAATGAGCAGTTCTTC.

Points on this clone: A junction boundary mismatches the germline segment, possibly from a read error. At the DNA level, this CDR3 is encoded by other sequences in the same sample as well. V and J are TRBV7-8 and TRBJ2-2; D might be TRBD1 or TRBD2, each matching 5 bases. Per germline, CDR1 SGHVS and CDR2 FQNEAQ. The CDR3 spans 17 residues. This chain's CDR3 is CASSPHSVGTNTGELFF. CDR3 coding DNA: TGTGCCAGCAGCCCTCATTCGGTAGGGACGAACACCGGAGAGCTGTTTTTT. The full variable domain, completed using reference TRBV7-8 and TRBJ2-2, is GAGVSQSPRYKVAKRGQDVALRCDPISGHVSLFWYQQALGQGPEFLTYFQNEAQLDKSGLPSDRFFAERPEGSVSTLKIQRTQQEDSAVYLCASSPHSVGTNTGELFFGEGSRLTVL.

V is TRBV2 and J is TRBJ2-3; TRBD1 matches 9 bases. CDR1 and CDR2 from the germline V gene are SNHLY and FYNNEI. The CDR3 covers 18 residues. V gave up 2 bases and J gave up 3 bases; unmatched junction bases: 12. The CDR3 DNA is TGTGCCAGCAGTGAAACCTTCCGGGACAGGGATTATACAGATACGCAGTATTTT. It yields the protein CASSETFRDRDYTDTQYF.

The chain uses TRBV9 and TRBJ2-3; tentative D call: TRBD2 (6 bases). Trimming took off 4 bases at V and 1 base at J, with 10 bases between the two ends. Germline V gene lookup returns CDR1 SGDLS and CDR2 YYNGEE. The length of the CDR3 is 14 residues. CDR3 bases: TGTGCCAGCAGCATTAGCGGTGGCACAGATACGCAGTATTTT. Encoded protein: CASSISGGTDTQYF.